This TCR beta chain was captured by sequencing in a study of blood T cell repertoires in COVID-19. TCRdb keeps only in-frame clones here, not all; method: immunoSEQ multiplex PCR. This sample yields hundreds of thousands of clones, of which approximately 89% are seen a single time; roughly 11% belongs to the top ten. The CDR3 is 13 residues long. V was pared by 3 bases and J by 10 bases, with 15 bases between. Germline-derived CDR1 and CDR2 are LNHNV and YYDKDF (reference sequence). This clonotype was obtained from a woman aged 25 to 45 with COVID-19, enrolled during active disease. The rearrangement uses TRBV15 and TRBJ1-1; D unresolved. Sequenced: peripheral blood. The CDR3 DNA is TGTGCCACCAGCAGGGACTCTGTGACGGCAGCTTTCTTT. This codes for CATSRDSVTAAFF.